This T cell receptor beta chain originates from a study of T-cell memory formation after mild COVID-19. Study overall: In these data, TCR clusters were largely donor specific.

Study-level findings and limits: Among clones peaking at day 37 in the second wave, SARS-CoV-2 specificity remained unconfirmed.

TCRdb reprocessed the 5' RACE reads with MiXCR, giving one entry per CDR3 protein. The sample holds 550,000 to 600,000 distinct CDR3 sequences, about 20% seen once. Concerning this clonotype itself: No antigen is known for it.

CDR3 length: 16 amino acids. Germline trimming cut 3 bases from V and 5 bases from J; bases unmatched to any gene: 8. Germline V gives CDR1 SGHRS, CDR2 YFSETQ. The J gene is TRBJ2-2, the V gene TRBV5-1, with TRBD1 identical over 9 bases. Sequences were obtained from PBMCs or a T cell subset sorted from them (not recorded which). The sequence derives from an adult woman who had mild COVID-19 (a few samples of this study predate the infection). Cell type and time point are not known. This CDR3 reads CASSSRTGDMTGELFF. The CDR3 DNA is TGCGCCAGCAGCTCCCGGACAGGGGATATGACCGGGGAGCTGTTTTTT.